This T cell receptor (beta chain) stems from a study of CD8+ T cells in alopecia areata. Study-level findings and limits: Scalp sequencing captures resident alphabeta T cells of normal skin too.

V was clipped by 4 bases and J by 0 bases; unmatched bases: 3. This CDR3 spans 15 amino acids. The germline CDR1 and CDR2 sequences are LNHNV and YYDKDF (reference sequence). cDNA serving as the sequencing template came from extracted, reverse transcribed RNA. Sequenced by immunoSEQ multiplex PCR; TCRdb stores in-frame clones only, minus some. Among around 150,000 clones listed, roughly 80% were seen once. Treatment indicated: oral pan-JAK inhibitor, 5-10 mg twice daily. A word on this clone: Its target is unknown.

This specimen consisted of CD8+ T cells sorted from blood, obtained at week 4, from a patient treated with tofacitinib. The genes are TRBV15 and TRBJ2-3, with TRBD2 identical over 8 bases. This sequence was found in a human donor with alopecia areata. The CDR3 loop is CATSTSGGSTDTQYF. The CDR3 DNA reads TGTGCCACCAGCACTTCGGGGGGGAGCACAGATACGCAGTATTTT.